The following is a T cell receptor beta chain sequence with its context. Its antigen is not identified. CDR1 is MNHEY and CDR2 is SMNVEV in the germline V gene (reference sequence). V lost 0 bases to trimming and J lost 3 bases; unmatched junction nucleotides: 10. The CDR3 spans 18 residues. There were TCR beta CDR3 regions amplified from RNA transcripts. Using the HTBI primer set, a first-round RT-PCR was run on the TCR CDR3. TCRdb processed the multiplex PCR reads anew with MiXCR; each CDR3 protein has one entry. Of approximately 600,000 distinct CDR3 sequences listed, under 25% are singletons. These data are taken from a study of T cells in Graves' hyperthyroidism and ophthalmopathy. Across the whole study: Any treatment followed the collection of peripheral blood at initial diagnosis.

Study-wide results and limits: Stable hyperthyroidism and ophthalmopathy were separated using 13 V-J signatures. Most thyroid clonotypes expanded above 0.001 were also detected in blood. Ophthalmopathy, as predicted by the model, came a median 6.5 months after the prediction.

The J gene is TRBJ2-3, the V gene TRBV27; 9 nucleotides align to TRBD2. The sequencing sample was made of blood. The clonotype originates from a man aged 25 to 45 with Graves' ophthalmopathy. In DNA, the CDR3 is TGTGCCAGCAGTTTATCGGGGCTAGCGGGAATGTATACAGATACGCAGTATTTT. It yields the protein CASSLSGLAGMYTDTQYF.